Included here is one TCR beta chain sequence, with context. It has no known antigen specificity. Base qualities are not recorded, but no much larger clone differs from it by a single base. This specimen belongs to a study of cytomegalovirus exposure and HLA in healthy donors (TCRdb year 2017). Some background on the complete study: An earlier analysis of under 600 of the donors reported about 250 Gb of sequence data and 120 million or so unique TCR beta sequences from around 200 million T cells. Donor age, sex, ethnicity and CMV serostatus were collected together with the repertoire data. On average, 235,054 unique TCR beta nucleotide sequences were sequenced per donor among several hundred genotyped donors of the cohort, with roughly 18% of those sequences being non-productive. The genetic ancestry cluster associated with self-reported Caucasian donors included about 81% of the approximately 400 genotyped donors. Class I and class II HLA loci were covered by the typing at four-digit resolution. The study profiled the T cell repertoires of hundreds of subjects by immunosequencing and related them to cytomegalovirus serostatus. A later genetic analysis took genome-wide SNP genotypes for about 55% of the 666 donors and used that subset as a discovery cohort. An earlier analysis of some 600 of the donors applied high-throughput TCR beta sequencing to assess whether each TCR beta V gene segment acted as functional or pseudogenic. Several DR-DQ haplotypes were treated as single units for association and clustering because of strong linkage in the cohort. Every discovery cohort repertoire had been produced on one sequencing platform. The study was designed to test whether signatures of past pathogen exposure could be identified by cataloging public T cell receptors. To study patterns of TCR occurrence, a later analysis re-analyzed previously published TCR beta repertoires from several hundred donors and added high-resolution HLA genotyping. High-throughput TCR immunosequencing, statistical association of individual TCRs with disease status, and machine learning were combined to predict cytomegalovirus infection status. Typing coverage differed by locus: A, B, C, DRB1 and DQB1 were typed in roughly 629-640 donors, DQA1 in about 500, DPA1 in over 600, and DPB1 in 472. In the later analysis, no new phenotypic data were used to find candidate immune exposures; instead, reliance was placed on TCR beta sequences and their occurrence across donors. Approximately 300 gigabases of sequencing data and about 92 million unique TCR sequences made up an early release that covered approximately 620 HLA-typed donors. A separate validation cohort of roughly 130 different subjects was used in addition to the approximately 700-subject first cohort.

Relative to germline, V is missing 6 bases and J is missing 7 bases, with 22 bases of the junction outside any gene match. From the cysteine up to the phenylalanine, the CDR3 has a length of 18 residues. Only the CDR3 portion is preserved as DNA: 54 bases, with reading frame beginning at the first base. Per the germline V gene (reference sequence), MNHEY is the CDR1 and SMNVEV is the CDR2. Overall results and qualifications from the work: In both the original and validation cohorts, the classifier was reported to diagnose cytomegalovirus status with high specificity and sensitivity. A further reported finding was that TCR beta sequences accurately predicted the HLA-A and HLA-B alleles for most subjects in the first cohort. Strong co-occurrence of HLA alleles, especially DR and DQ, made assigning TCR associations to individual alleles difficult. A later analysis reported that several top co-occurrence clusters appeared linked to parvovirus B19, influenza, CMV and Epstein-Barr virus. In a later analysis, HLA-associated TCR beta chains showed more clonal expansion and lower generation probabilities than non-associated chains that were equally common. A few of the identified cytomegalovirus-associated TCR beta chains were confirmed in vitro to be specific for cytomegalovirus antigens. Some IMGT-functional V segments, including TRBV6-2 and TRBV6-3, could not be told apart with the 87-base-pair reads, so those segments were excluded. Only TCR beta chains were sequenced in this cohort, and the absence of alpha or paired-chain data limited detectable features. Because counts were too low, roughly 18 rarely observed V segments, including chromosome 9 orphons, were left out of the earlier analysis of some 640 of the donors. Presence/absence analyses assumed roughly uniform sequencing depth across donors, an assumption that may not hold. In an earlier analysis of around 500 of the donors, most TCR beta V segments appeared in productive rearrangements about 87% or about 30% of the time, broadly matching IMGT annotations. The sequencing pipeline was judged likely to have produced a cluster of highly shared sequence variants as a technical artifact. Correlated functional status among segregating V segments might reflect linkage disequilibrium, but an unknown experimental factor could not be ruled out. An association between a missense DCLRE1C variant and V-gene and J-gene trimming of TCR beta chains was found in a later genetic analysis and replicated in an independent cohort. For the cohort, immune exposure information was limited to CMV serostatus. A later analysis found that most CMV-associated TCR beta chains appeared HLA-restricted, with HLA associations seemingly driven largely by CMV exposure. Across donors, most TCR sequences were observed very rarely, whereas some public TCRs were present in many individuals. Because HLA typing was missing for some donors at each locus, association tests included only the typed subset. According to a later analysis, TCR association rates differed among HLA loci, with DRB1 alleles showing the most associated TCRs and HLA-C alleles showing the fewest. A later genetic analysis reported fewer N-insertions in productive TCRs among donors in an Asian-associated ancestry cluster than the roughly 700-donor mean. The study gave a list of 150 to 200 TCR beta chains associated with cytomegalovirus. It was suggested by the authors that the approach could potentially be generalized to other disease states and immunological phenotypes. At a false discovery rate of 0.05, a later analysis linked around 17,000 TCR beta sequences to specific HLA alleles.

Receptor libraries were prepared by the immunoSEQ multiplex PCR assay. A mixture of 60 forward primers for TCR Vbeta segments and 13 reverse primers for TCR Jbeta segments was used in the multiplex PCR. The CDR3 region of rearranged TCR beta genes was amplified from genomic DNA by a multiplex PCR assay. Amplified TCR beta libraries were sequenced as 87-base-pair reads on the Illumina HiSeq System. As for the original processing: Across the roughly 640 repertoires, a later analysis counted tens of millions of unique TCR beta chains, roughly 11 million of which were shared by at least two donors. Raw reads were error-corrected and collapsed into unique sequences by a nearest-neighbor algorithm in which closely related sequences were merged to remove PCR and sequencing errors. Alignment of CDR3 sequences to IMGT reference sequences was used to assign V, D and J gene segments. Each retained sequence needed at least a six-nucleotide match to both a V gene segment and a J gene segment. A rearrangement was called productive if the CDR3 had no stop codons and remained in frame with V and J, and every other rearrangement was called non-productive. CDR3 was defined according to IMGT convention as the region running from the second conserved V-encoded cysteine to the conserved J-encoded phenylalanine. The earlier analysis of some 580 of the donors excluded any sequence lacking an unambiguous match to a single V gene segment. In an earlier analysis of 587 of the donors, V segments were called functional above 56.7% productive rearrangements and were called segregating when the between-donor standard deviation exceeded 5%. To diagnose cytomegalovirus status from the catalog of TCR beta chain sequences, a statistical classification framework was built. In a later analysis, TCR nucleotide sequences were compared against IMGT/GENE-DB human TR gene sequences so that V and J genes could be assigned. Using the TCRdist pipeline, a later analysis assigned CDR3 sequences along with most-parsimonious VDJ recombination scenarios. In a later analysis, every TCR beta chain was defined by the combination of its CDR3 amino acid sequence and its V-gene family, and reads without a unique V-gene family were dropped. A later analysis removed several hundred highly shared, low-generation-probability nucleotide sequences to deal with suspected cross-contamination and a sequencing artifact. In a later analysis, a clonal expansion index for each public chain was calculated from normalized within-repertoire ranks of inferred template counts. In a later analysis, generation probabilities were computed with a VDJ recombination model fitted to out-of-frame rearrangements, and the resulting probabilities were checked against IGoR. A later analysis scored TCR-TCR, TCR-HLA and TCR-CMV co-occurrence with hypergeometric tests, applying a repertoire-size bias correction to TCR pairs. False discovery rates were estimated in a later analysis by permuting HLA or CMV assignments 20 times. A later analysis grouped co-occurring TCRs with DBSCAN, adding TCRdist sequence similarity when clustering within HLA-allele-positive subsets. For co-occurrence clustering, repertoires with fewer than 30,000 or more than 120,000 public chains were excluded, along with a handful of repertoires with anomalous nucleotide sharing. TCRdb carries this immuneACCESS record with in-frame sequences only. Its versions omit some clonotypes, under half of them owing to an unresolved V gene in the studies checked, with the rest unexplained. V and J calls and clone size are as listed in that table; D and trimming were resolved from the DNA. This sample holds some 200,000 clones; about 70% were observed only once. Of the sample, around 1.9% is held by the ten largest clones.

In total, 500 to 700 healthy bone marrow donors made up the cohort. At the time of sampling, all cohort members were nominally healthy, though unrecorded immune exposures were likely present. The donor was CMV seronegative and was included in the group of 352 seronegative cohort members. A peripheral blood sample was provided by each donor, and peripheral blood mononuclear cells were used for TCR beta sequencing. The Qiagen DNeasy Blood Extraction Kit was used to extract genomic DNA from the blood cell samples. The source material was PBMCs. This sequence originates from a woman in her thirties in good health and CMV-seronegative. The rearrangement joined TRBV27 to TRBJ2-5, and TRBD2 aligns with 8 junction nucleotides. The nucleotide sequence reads TGTGCCAGCAGAGATGCCAAGCGGGGGACCCCCCCCCTAGGGACCCAGTACTTC. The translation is CASRDAKRGTPPLGTQYF.